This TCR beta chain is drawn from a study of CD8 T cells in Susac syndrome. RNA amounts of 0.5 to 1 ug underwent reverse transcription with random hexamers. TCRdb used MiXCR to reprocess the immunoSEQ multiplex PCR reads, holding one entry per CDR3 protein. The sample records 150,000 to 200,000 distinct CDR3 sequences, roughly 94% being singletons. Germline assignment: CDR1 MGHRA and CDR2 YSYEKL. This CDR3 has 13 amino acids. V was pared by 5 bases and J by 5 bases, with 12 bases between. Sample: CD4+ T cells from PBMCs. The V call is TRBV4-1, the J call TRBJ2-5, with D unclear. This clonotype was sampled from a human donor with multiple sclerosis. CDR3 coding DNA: TGCGCCAGCAGCTTCGGACCGGGCGAGACCCAGTACTTC. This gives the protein CASSFGPGETQYF.